What follows is one TCR beta chain and its context. The antigen remains undetermined. V gave up 0 bases and J gave up 4 bases, with 12 bases separating them. Germline loops: CDR1 SGHTA, CDR2 FQGNSA. The CDR3 consists of 15 residues. The source of the sample is a study of shared clonotypes between healthy human individuals. Whole-study results and caveats: Estimated richness values were generally larger in naive subsets than in memory subsets.

Clones were read by immunoSEQ multiplex PCR, and TCRdb kept only the in-frame ones, dropping some. The table lists about 2 million clones, 85% to 95% of them singletons. The sequence derives from a man in his late teens or twenties in good health. The chain has TRBV7-2 and TRBJ1-2, with D maybe TRBD1 (5 bases). The sequencing input was naive CD4+ T cells sorted from blood. Specified subset: CD45RA+ positively selected. The chain's CDR3 is CASSLARGEVYGYTF. CDR3 in DNA: TGTGCCAGCAGCTTAGCGAGAGGGGAGGTCTATGGCTACACCTTC.